This T cell receptor (beta chain) was recorded in a study of siplizumab effects on memory and regulatory T cells. Whole-study findings and limits: Siplizumab produced a significant reduction in alloreactive sequences that were traceable to unstimulated CD4+ memory cells. Poor capture below about 10^-5 frequency left most alloreactive clones unmapped to unstimulated subsets. Of the proliferating CD4+ or CD8+ clones, roughly 80-97% lacked a naive or memory phenotype that could be assigned.

For this clone: Antigen: not known.

Measured with immunoSEQ multiplex PCR; TCRdb has only the in-frame clones, and not every one. The data hold about 56,000 clones, with about 98% observed a single time. Germline V lookup: CDR1 MNHEY, CDR2 SVGAGI. CDR3 size: 12 residues. J lost 11 bases, V lost 6 bases, and 8 bases had no gene match. The chain links TRBV6-5 to TRBJ1-1; 8 positions match TRBD1. The receptor was isolated from a human donor in good health. Source material: naive CD8+ T cells sorted from blood. CDR3 nucleotide sequence: TGTGCCAGCAGCGCAGGGACAGGCTTTGCTTTCTTT. As protein: CASSAGTGFAFF.